This entry concerns a single TCR beta chain. This record belongs to a study of blood T cells in healthy people across ages. A sample-barcoded 5' primer and a J-beta primer mix were used in a second PCR of about 7 to 12 cycles. MiXCR, run by TCRdb on the 5' RACE reads, gives a single entry per CDR3 protein. The sample lists 750,000 to 950,000 distinct CDR3 sequences, roughly 53% occurring once. With 5 bases clipped from V and 7 bases from J, the junction kept 19 bases outside the gene matches. This CDR3 has 18 residues. The chain links TRBV12-3 or TRBV12-4 to TRBJ2-3; 9 nucleotides line up with TRBD1. The sequencing input was blood. The clonotype originates from a man at least 80 years old in good health. For the CDR3, the DNA is TGTGCCAGCAGTCTTAGACAGGGGGTATCTTCATCGTGGAATACGCAGTATTTT. Protein: CASSLRQGVSSSWNTQYF.